Reported below is one T cell receptor beta chain. The antigen is unknown. At one end the junction does not follow the germline gene, possibly because of a read error. This CDR3 spans 18 amino acids. From germline, CDR1 is SGHAT and CDR2 FQNNGV. The data derive from a study of tumor-infiltrating lymphocytes in primary liver carcinoma. TCR beta cDNA was made from 450 to 600 ng total RNA with a constant-region primer. Nested multiplex PCR, run for three rounds with slightly modified ARM-PCR, yielded TCR beta libraries. A C-beta reverse primer was combined with TRBV1-TRBV30 forward primers in the first two PCR rounds, and each round had roughly 11 cycles. TCRdb analysed the multiplex PCR reads with MiXCR anew, one entry per CDR3 protein. The sample holds some 200,000 distinct CDR3 sequences, 65% seen once. General study findings and limits: Tumors had a significantly higher top-250-clone fraction than blood (p = 0.039).

RNA was extracted from whole blood without cell sorting, alongside germline DNA. Sequencing was carried out using peripheral blood. This TCR derives from a woman aged 55-70 years with primary liver carcinoma and hepatitis B virus infection. The chain combines TRBV11-2 with TRBJ2-1; 7 nucleotides agree with TRBD2. CDR3 DNA: TGTGCCAGCAGTTTATGGTTCCCCTCTAGCGGCCAAGGTAATGAGCAATTCTTC. This encodes CASSLWFPSSGQGNEQFF.